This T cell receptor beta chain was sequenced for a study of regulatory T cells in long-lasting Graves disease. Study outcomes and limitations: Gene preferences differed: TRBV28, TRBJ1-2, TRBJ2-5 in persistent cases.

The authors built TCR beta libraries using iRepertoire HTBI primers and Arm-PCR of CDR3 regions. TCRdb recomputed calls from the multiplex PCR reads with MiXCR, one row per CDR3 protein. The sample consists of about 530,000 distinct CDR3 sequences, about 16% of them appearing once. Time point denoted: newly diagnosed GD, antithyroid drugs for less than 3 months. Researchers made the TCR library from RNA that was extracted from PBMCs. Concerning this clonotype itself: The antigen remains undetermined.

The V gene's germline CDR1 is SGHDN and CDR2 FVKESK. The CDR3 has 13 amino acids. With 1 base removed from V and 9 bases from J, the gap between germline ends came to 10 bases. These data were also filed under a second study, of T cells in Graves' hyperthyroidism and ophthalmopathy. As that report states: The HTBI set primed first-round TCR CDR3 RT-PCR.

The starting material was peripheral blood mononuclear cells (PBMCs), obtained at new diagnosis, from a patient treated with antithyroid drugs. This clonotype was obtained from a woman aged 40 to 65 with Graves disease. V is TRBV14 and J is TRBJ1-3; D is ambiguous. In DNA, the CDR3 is TGTGCCAGCAGCCAAGTGACCCGGAGCACCATATATTTT. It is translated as CASSQVTRSTIYF.